This TCR beta chain was documented in a study of blood T cell repertoires in COVID-19. Seattle cases were enrolled at active infection and followed longitudinally. The method was immunoSEQ multiplex PCR; TCRdb's version includes in-frame clones alone and lacks a portion of them. The profile shows over 150,000 clones, roughly 81% of them singletons. With V trimmed by 10 bases and J by 7 bases, 7 bases remained unmatched. Germline V gene data show CDR1 as LNHDA and CDR2 as SQIVND (reference sequence). The CDR3 consists of 13 residues. V usage is TRBV19 and J usage is TRBJ1-6; 7 bases fit TRBD1. Material for sequencing was peripheral blood. The clonotype comes from a woman aged 55-69 years with COVID-19, enrolled during active disease. CDR3 DNA sequence: TGTGCCAAGATCCGGGACAGCAATTCACCCCTCCACTTT. It codes for CAKIRDSNSPLHF.